These 25 T cell receptor beta chains were sequenced from one sample in a study of response to subunit inactivated influenza vaccine (dated by TCRdb to between 2017 and 2018). Library preparation employed RT-PCR. Sequencing relied on an Illumina HiSeq 2500. The public sequencing data were trimmed at Q25 with fastp and processed into clonotypes with MiXCR by TCRdb, which kept only in-frame beta chains. One record per CDR3 amino acid sequence lists the most common genes and DNA. A total of about 700,000 distinct CDR3 sequences appear in this sample, about 14% of them only once. The ten largest clones represent about 7.4% of the sample. This material consisted of PBMCs from blood, taken about 14 days before vaccination. These receptor sequences come from a man in his forties or fifties who received an inactivated influenza vaccine. Donor details come from another sample of the same person, matched by shared clones.

This clonotype was observed many times. V usage is TRBV4-1 and J usage is TRBJ2-3; TRBD1 matches at 7 bases. Per germline, CDR1 MGHRA and CDR2 YSYEKL. CDR3 length: 17 residues. J was trimmed by 0 bases and V by 1 base; bases with no gene match: 7. The DNA of the CDR3 is TGCGCCAGCAGCCAAGCCCCTACAGGGGCCAGCACAGATACGCAGTATTTT. It codes for CASSQAPTGASTDTQYF.

The rearrangement links TRBV28 to TRBJ2-1, with D perhaps TRBD2 (7 bases). CDR1 is MDHEN and CDR2 is SYDVKM in the germline V gene. This CDR3 region has 16 residues. The ends were cut back, 3 bases at V and 8 bases at J, with 20 bases in the middle. CDR3 sequence (DNA): TGTGCCAGCAGTTTTAAACCGGGGGAGGGGGGCGATGAGCAGTTCTTC. It translates to CASSFKPGEGGDEQFF.

In this sample, this clonotype turned up a few times. This sequence joins TRBV6-1 and TRBJ1-2; D is undetermined. The CDR3 totals 15 residues. V was trimmed by 2 bases and J by 3 bases, leaving 13 bases between them. The germline V gene encodes CDR1 MNHNS and CDR2 SASEGT. The CDR3 DNA is TGTGCCAGCAGTGAAACCGGGAAGTCGGACTATGGCTACACCTTC. Translating gives CASSETGKSDYGYTF.

The V and J genes are TRBV4-1 and TRBJ1-6, with unresolved D. Germline V gene data show CDR1 as MGHRA and CDR2 as YSYEKL. The CDR3 is 16 amino acids. Trimming pared 0 bases from V and 2 bases from J, leaving 8 bases between. CDR3 in amino acids: CASSQEASTYNSPLHF. The CDR3 DNA reads TGCGCCAGCAGCCAAGAGGCTTCAACCTATAATTCACCCCTCCACTTT.

In its sample, this clonotype was seen many times. This chain connects TRBV5-1 to TRBJ2-3; D perhaps matches TRBD1 (5 bases). V dropped 4 bases and J dropped 0 bases, with 12 bases sitting between them. The CDR3 sequence is 15 residues long. Per the germline V gene, CDR1 is SGHRS and CDR2 is YFSETQ. The CDR3 loop reads CASSDRPWSTDTQYF. The DNA for the CDR3 is TGCGCCAGCAGCGACAGACCGTGGAGCACAGATACGCAGTATTTT.

In its sample, this clonotype was seen a few times. This chain links TRBV12-3 or TRBV12-4 with TRBJ1-2, with D possibly matching TRBD1 (5 bases). Trimming took off 7 bases at V and 4 bases at J, with 10 bases between the two ends. The CDR3 covers 12 residues. CDR3 protein: CASKGRPYGYTF. The CDR3, as DNA: TGTGCCAGCAAGGGGCGACCCTATGGCTACACCTTC.

Only a few counts were recorded for this clonotype. V gene TRBV20-1 combines with J gene TRBJ1-2, with 8 positions matching TRBD1. V gave up 6 bases and J gave up 3 bases; unmatched junction bases: 6. Looked up from germline, CDR1 is DFQATT and CDR2 is SNEGSKA (reference sequence). This CDR3 is 13 amino acids long. The CDR3 nucleotides are TGCAGTGCGCAACAGGGGGTCGACTATGGCTACACCTTC. Its translation: CSAQQGVDYGYTF.

This clonotype has only a few counts. The V call is TRBV14, the J call TRBJ2-7; 7 bases align to TRBD1. The J segment lost 3 bases and the V segment lost 2 bases, leaving 4 bases of the junction unmatched. This CDR3 has 14 amino acids. The germline V gene has CDR1 SGHDN and CDR2 FVKESK. For the CDR3, the DNA is TGTGCCAGCAGCCAAATGACAGGGATCTACGAGCAGTACTTC. Protein product: CASSQMTGIYEQYF.

V is TRBV7-9 and J is TRBJ2-7, with 9 positions matching TRBD2. Germline CDR1 SEHNR, CDR2 FQNEAQ (reference sequence). The CDR3 is 16 residues long. Germline trimming cut 5 bases from V and 7 bases from J; bases unmatched to any gene: 15. The CDR3 here is CASSPPFASGNEEQYF. The CDR3 region has the DNA TGTGCCAGCAGCCCCCCATTTGCTAGCGGGAATGAAGAGCAGTACTTC. The whole variable domain, remainder taken from reference TRBV7-9 and TRBJ2-7, is DTGVSQNPRHKITKRGQNVTFRCDPISEHNRLYWYRQTLGQGPEFLTYFQNEAQLEKSRLLSDRFSAERPKGSFSTLEIQRTEQGDSAMYLCASSPPFASGNEEQYFGPGTRLTVT.

There are a few counts of this clonotype. The chain uses TRBV4-3 and TRBJ2-2; 7 positions agree with TRBD1. Per germline, CDR1 LGHNA and CDR2 YSLEER. V dropped 0 bases and J dropped 4; count of bases not matched to a gene: 8. This CDR3 contains 17 residues. The CDR3 bases are TGCGCCAGCAGCCAAGATTTCGACAGGGCGAGCACCGGGGAGCTGTTTTTT. Translation gives CASSQDFDRASTGELFF.

Only a few counts were recorded for this clonotype. The chain recombines TRBV11-2 with TRBJ2-4, with D tentatively TRBD2 (6 bases). The CDR3 is made up of 17 amino acids. Germline CDR1 reads SGHAT; CDR2 reads FQNNGV. Trimming left V 5 bases short and J 1 base short, with 18 bases between. DNA of the CDR3: TGTGCCAGCAGCCCCCGAATGACTAGACCTGCCAAAAACATTCAGTACTTC. It codes for CASSPRMTRPAKNIQYF.

J is TRBJ2-7 and V is TRBV11-2; no clear D gene. The CDR3 consists of 15 residues. Trimming stripped 0 bases from V and 2 bases from J, with 11 bases between. Germline CDR1 is SGHAT and CDR2 is FQNNGV. For the CDR3, the DNA is TGTGCCAGCAGCTTAGAGGGCTGGCCCACCTACGAGCAGTACTTC. The encoded protein is CASSLEGWPTYEQYF.

This clonotype was observed a handful of times. V usage is TRBV4-3 and J usage is TRBJ1-1, with a possible D match to TRBD1 (5 bases). Looked up from germline, CDR1 is LGHNA and CDR2 is YSLEER. V lost 0 bases and J lost 0, with 8 bases in between. There are 15 residues in the CDR3. The CDR3, as DNA: TGCGCCAGCAGCCAAGATTGGGGCCTGAACACTGAAGCTTTCTTT. As protein: CASSQDWGLNTEAFF.

A few counts support this clonotype. V and J are TRBV6-2 or TRBV6-3 and TRBJ2-5, with 11 positions matching TRBD2. Germline V gene lookup returns CDR1 MNHEY and CDR2 SVGEGT. This CDR3 is built from 16 residues. V trimming: 6 bases; J trimming: 6 bases; junction bases outside the gene matches: 12. The DNA for the CDR3 is TGTGCCAGCAGGACAGTTAGCGGGAGGGCCGGAAAGACCCAGTACTTC. This translates into CASRTVSGRAGKTQYF.

The CDR3 DNA reads as TGCGCCAGCAGCCAAGTGGGCGGGGGAACGAACACCGGGGAGCTGTTTTTT. It is translated as CASSQVGGGTNTGELFF. The V call is TRBV4-1, the J call TRBJ2-2; 7 bases are shared with TRBD2. CDR1 MGHRA and CDR2 YSYEKL come from the germline V gene. Unmatched junction bases numbered 5, after V lost 1 base and J lost 0 bases. CDR3 length: 17 residues.

This clonotype was seen only a few times. The gene calls are TRBV5-1 and TRBJ2-1; 8 bases match TRBD1. This CDR3 is built from 14 residues. V was pared by 0 bases and J by 9 bases, with 5 bases of the junction left unmatched. The germline CDR1 and CDR2 sequences are SGHRS and YFSETQ. CDR3 residues: CASSLARGRGEQFF. DNA of the CDR3: TGCGCCAGCAGCTTGGCCAGGGGGCGCGGTGAGCAGTTCTTC.

This clonotype has a handful of counts. This chain connects TRBV20-1 to TRBJ2-3; TRBD2 matches 9 bases. With 3 bases clipped from V and 4 bases from J, the junction kept 11 bases outside the gene matches. This CDR3 has 16 residues. Germline V lookup: CDR1 DFQATT, CDR2 SNEGSKA (reference sequence). CDR3 DNA sequence: TGCAGTGCTAGGTGGGGCGGGAGGGCCAGGGCAGATACGCAGTATTTT. Translating it yields CSARWGGRARADTQYF.

About this clonotype: A much larger clone differs by one base, so this may be a read error. The V and J genes are TRBV5-1 and TRBJ2-3; 7 bases map to TRBD1. Germline V gives CDR1 SGHRS, CDR2 YFSETQ. This CDR3 contains 14 residues. CDR3 amino acids: CASRNRGTTETQYF. Here the CDR3 DNA reads TGCGCCAGCAGAAACAGGGGAACCACAGAGACGCAGTATTTT.

Of note for this clonotype: Germline is not matched at one junction end, which may reflect a read error. This rearrangement joins TRBV20-1 to TRBJ2-7, with D possibly being TRBD1 (5 bases). CDR3 size: 13 residues. Germline values: CDR1 DFQATT, CDR2 SNEGSKA (reference sequence). CDR3 loop: CSATDSLTYEQCF. DNA for the CDR3: TGCAGTGCTACAGACAGCCTGACCTACGAGCAGTGCTTC.

In its sample, this clonotype was seen many times. The chain employs TRBV7-9 and TRBJ2-3, with 10 bases matching TRBD2. Germline-derived CDR1 and CDR2 are SEHNR and FQNEAQ (reference sequence). V gave up 5 bases and J gave up 3 bases; unmatched junction bases: 5. The CDR3 is 15 amino acids. The CDR3 is CASSPSGGGTDTQYF. CDR3 sequence (DNA): TGTGCCAGCAGCCCTAGCGGGGGCGGGACAGATACGCAGTATTTT.

This clonotype was counted only a few times. V and J are TRBV24-1 and TRBJ2-5, with TRBD2 matching 7 bases. V dropped 5 bases and J dropped 7; count of bases not matched to a gene: 12. The CDR3 sequence is 15 residues long. Germline assignment: CDR1 KGHDR and CDR2 SFDVKD. CDR3: CATSGVAGDVGTQYF. In DNA, the CDR3 is TGTGCCACCAGTGGCGTGGCGGGAGACGTGGGGACCCAGTACTTC.

This rearrangement joins TRBV7-3 to TRBJ2-1, with D tentatively TRBD2 (5 bases). CDR1 and CDR2 (germline): SGHTA, FQGTGA. V gave up 5 bases and J gave up 8 bases, with 13 bases separating them. The CDR3 has 13 residues. CDR3 amino acids: CASSPTSGYEQFF. CDR3 DNA: TGTGCCAGCAGCCCAACTTCGGGATATGAGCAGTTCTTC.

The J gene is TRBJ2-2, the V gene TRBV5-1; D remains unclear. Deletions cut 6 bases from V and 1 base from J, with 13 bases between. The V gene's germline CDR1 is SGHRS and CDR2 YFSETQ. This CDR3 spans 15 amino acids. This chain's CDR3 is CASTSSNRNTGELFF. Here the CDR3 DNA reads TGCGCCAGCACCAGCTCTAACAGGAACACCGGGGAGCTGTTTTTT. Using reference TRBV5-1 and TRBJ2-2 for the parts outside the CDR3, the full variable domain is KAGVTQTPRYLIKTRGQQVTLSCSPISGHRSVSWYQQTPGQGLQFLFEYFSETQRNKGNFPGRFSGRQFSNSRSEMNVSTLELGDSALYLCASTSSNRNTGELFFGEGSRLTVL.

Only a few counts were recorded for this clonotype. This rearrangement joins TRBV20-1 to TRBJ1-2, with TRBD1 identical over 8 bases. Germline V gene data show CDR1 as DFQATT and CDR2 as SNEGSKA (reference sequence). V shed 2 bases, J shed 4 bases, and the junction held 6 bases outside the gene matches. This CDR3 is 14 amino acids long. The CDR3: CSARPGTGPYGYTF. The CDR3 bases are TGCAGTGCTAGACCCGGGACAGGCCCCTATGGCTACACCTTC.

This clonotype has a handful of counts. This sequence joins TRBV2 and TRBJ1-6, with D unclear. CDR3 length: 15 amino acids. Per germline, CDR1 SNHLY and CDR2 FYNNEI. V lost 2 bases and J 7 bases, leaving 12 bases between the germline ends. CDR3 in DNA: TGTGCCAGCAGTGAACTCCGGGGTGGGAATTCACCCCTCCACTTT. It encodes CASSELRGGNSPLHF. The complete variable domain, with remaining parts taken from reference TRBV2 and TRBJ1-6, reads EPEVTQTPSHQVTQMGQEVILRCVPISNHLYFYWYRQILGQKVEFLVSFYNNEISEKSEIFDDQFSVERPDGSNFTLKIRSTKLEDSAMYFCASSELRGGNSPLHFGNGTRLTVT.